The sequence of this T cell receptor (beta chain) was determined in a study of blood T cell repertoires in COVID-19. Measured with immunoSEQ multiplex PCR; TCRdb has only the in-frame clones, and not every one. The data contain 280,000 or so clones, roughly 87% of them seen just once; the ten biggest clones take up 13%. Germline CDR1 reads SGDLS; CDR2 reads YYNGEE. CDR3 length: 13 residues. V lost 6 bases and J lost 5, with 11 bases in between. What was sequenced was peripheral blood. The chain recombines TRBV9 with TRBJ1-4, with D maybe TRBD1 (6 bases). This clonotype originated in a human donor in a cohort sampled during active COVID-19. The CDR3 nucleotides are TGTGCCAGCAACAGGGAAAACAATGAAAAACTGTTTTTT. Protein: CASNRENNEKLFF.